Below, one TCR beta chain is given with its context. CDR1 SGHRS and CDR2 YFSETQ come from the germline V gene. CDR3 size: 14 residues. The ends lost 2 bases at V and 5 bases at J; junction bases unmatched: 4. This record comes from a study of blood T cell repertoires in COVID-19. Whole-study context: Donors in the United States, Italy and Spain gave samples during acute or convalescent COVID-19.

The table came from immunoSEQ multiplex PCR; TCRdb's copy has only in-frame clones and leaves some out. Of some 97,000 clones listed, less than 95% are singletons. The sequence came from a man in his sixties with acute or convalescent COVID-19. This chain connects TRBV5-1 to TRBJ2-3; 8 bases map to TRBD2. Sequences were obtained from peripheral blood. CDR3 coding DNA: TGCGCCAGCAGCTTCGGACTAGCCCTAGATACGCAGTATTTT. Encoded protein: CASSFGLALDTQYF.